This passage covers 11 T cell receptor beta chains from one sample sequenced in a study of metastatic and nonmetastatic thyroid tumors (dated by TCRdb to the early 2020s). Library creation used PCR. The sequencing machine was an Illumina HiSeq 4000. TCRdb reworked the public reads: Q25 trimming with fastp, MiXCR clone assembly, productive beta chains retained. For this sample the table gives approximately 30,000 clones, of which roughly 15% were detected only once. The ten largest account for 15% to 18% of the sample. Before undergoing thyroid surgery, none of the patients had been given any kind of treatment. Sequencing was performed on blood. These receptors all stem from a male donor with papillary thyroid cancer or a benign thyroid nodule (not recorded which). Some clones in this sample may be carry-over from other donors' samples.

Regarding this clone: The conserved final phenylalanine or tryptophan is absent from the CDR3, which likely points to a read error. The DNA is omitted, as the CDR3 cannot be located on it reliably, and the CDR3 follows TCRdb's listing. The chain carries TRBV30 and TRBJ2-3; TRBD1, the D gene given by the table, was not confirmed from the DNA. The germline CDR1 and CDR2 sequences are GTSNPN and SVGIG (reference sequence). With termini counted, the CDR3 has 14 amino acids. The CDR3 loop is CAWSNMEGADTHYL.

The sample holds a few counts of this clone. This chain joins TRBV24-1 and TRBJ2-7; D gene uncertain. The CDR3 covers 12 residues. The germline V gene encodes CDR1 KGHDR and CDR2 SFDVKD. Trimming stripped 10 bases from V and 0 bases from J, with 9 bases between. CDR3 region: CATSGGSYEQYF. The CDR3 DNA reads TGTGCCACTTCGGGCGGCTCCTACGAGCAGTACTTC.

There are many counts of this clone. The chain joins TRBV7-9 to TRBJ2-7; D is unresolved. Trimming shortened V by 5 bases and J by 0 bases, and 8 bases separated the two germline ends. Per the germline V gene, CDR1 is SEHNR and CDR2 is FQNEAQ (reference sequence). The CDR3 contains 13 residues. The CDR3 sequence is CASSQVGSYEQYF. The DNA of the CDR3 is TGTGCCAGCAGCCAGGTGGGCTCCTACGAGCAGTACTTC.

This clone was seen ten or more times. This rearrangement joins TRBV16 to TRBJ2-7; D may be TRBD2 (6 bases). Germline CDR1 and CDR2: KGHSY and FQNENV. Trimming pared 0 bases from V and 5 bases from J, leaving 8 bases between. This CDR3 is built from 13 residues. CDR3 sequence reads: CASSQSEGNEQYF. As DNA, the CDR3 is TGTGCCAGCAGCCAATCGGAGGGGAACGAGCAGTACTTC.

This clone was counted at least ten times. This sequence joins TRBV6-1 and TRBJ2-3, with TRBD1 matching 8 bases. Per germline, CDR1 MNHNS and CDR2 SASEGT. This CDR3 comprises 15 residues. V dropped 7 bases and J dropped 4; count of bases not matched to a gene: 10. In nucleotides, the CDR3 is TGTGCCAGCATTTCGGGACAGGTTGATGCAGATACGCAGTATTTT. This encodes CASISGQVDADTQYF.

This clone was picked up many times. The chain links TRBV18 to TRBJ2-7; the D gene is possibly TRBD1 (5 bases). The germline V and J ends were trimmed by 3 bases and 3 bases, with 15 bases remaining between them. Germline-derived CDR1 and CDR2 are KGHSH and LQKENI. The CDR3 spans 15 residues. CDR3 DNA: TGTGCCAGCTCACCGTCGACAGCCCAGAACTACGAGCAGTACTTC. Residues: CASSPSTAQNYEQYF.

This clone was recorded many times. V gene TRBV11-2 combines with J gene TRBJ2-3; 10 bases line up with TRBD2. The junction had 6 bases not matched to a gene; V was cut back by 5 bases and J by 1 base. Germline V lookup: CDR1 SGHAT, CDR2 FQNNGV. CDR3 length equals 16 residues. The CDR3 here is CASSTLAGGGTDTQYF. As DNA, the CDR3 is TGTGCCAGCAGCACCTTAGCGGGGGGAGGCACAGATACGCAGTATTTT.

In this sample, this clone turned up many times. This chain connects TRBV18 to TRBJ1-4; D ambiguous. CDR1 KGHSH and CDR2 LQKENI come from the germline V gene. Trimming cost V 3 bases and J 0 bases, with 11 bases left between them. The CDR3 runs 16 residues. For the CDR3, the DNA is TGTGCCAGCTCACCCTTGGGAGTGGCAACTAATGAAAAACTGTTTTTT. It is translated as CASSPLGVATNEKLFF.

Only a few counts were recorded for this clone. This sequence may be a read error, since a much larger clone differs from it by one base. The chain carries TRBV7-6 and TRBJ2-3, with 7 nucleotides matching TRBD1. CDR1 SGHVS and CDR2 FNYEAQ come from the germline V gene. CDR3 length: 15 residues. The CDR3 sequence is CASSRRQGMTDAQYF. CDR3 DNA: TGTGCCAGCAGCCGACGACAGGGAATGACAGATGCGCAGTATTTT.

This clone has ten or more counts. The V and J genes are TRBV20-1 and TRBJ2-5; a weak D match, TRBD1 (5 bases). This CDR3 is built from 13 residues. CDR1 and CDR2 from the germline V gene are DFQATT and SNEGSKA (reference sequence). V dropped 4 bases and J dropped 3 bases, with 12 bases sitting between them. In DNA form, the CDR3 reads TGCAGTGCTAAGCAGGACAATAAAGAGACCCAGTACTTC. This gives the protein CSAKQDNKETQYF.

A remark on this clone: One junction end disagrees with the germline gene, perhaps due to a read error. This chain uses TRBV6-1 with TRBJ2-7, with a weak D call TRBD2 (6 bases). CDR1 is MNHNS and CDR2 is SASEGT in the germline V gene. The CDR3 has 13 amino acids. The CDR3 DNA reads TGTGCCAGAAGTGAGAGTCCGGGAGACGAGCAGTACTTC. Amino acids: CARSESPGDEQYF.